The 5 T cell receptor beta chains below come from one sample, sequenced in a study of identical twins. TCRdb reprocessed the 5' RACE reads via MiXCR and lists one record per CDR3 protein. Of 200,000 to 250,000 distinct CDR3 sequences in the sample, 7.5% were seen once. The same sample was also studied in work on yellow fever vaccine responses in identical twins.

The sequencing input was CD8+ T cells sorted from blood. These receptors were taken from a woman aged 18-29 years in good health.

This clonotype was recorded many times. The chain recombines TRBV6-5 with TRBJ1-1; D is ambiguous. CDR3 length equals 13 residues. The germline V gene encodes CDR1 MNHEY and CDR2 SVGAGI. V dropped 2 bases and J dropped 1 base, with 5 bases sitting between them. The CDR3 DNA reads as TGTGCCAGCAGTTACGCCTGGAACACTGAAGCTTTCTTT. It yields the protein CASSYAWNTEAFF.

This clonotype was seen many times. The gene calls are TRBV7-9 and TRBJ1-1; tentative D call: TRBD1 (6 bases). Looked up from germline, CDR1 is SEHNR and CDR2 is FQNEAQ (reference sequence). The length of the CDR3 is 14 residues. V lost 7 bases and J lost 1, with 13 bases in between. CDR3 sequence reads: CASKPGHENTEAFF. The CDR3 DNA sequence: TGTGCCAGCAAACCGGGACACGAGAACACTGAAGCTTTCTTT.

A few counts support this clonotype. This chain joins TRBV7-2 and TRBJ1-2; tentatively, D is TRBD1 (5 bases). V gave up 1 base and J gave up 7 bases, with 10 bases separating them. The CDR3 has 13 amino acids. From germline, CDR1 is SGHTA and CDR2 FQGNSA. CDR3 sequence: CASSLGGVAGYTF. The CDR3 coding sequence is TGTGCCAGCAGCTTAGGGGGGGTGGCTGGCTACACCTTC.

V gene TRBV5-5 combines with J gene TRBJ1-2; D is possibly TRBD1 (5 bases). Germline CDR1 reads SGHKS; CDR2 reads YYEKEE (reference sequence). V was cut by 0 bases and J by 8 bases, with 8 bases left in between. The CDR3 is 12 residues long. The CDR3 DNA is TGTGCCAGCAGCTTGGTGGGGGGAGGCTACACCTTC. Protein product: CASSLVGGGYTF.

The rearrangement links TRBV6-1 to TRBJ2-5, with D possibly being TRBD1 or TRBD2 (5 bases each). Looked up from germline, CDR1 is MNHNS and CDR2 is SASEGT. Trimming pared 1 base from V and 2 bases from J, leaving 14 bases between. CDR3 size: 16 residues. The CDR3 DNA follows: TGTGCCAGCAGTGAAGTCGGGGCAGCGCCGCAAGAGACCCAGTACTTC. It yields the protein CASSEVGAAPQETQYF.